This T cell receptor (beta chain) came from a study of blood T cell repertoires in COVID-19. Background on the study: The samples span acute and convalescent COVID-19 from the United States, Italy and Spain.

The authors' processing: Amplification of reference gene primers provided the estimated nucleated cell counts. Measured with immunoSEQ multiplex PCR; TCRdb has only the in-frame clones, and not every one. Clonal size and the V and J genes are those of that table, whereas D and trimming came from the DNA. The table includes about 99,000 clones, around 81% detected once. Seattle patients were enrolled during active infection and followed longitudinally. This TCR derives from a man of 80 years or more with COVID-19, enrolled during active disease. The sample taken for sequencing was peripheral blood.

CDR3 region: CASSLEAGRNTEAFF. CDR3 DNA sequence: TGTGCCAGCAGCTTGGAGGCGGGGCGGAACACTGAAGCTTTCTTT. The chain combines TRBV5-4 with TRBJ1-1; the D gene is possibly TRBD1 (5 bases). This CDR3 region has 15 residues. Trimming took 0 bases from V and 1 from J, leaving 10 bases between them. Per the germline V gene, CDR1 is SGHNT and CDR2 is YYREEE (reference sequence).